These 9 T cell receptor beta chains originate from one sample sequenced in a study of control samples from healthy donors and cancer patients. Libraries were prepared by immunoSEQ multiplex PCR; TCRdb keeps only in-frame clonotypes and omits some of them. This sample yields approximately 100,000 clones, of which 75% to 90% are seen a single time; under 20% belongs to the top ten. Sequencing was carried out using PBMCs. All receptors derive from a man aged 55 to 70 with lung cancer.

The chain links TRBV6-4 to TRBJ2-1, with TRBD1 as a possible D gene (5 bases). Deletions cut 4 bases from V and 0 bases from J, with 16 bases between. Germline CDR1 reads MRHNA; CDR2 reads SNTAGT. This CDR3 has 17 amino acids. The CDR3 nucleotides read TGTGCCAGCAGTGCGTTATCAGGGCCCAGCTCCTACAATGAGCAGTTCTTC. This encodes CASSALSGPSSYNEQFF.

The J gene is TRBJ1-5, the V gene TRBV11-2; possibly TRBD1 for D (5 bases). CDR1 and CDR2 (germline): SGHAT, FQNNGV. Trimming removed 1 base from V and 2 bases from J, with 15 bases in between. This CDR3 has 17 amino acids. CDR3 sequence: CASSLGQPAGGNQPQHF. CDR3 sequence (DNA): TGTGCCAGCAGCTTAGGACAGCCCGCGGGAGGCAATCAGCCCCAGCATTTT.

The rearrangement uses TRBV19 and TRBJ1-5, with unresolved D. CDR3 length equals 14 residues. Germline CDR1 is LNHDA and CDR2 is SQIVND (reference sequence). V was shortened by 7 bases and J by 3 bases, with 13 bases between the two germline ends. CDR3 sequence: CASMGLSYNQPQHF. CDR3 sequence (DNA): TGTGCCAGTATGGGTCTGTCGTACAATCAGCCCCAGCATTTT. The full variable domain, rest sourced from reference TRBV19 and TRBJ1-5, is DGGITQSPKYLFRKEGQNVTLSCEQNLNHDAMYWYRQDPGQGLRLIYYSQIVNDFQKGDIAEGYSVSREKKESFPLTVTSAQKNPTAFYLCASMGLSYNQPQHFGDGTRLSIL.

The V gene is TRBV3-1 (or the pseudogene TRBV3-2), the J gene TRBJ1-2; a weak D match, TRBD1 (6 bases). Germline V gene lookup returns CDR1 LGHDT and CDR2 YNNKEL (reference sequence). This CDR3 is built from 12 residues. The V gene lost 7 bases and the J gene lost 2 bases, with 8 bases spanning the gap. DNA for the CDR3: TGTGCCAGCAAAAGGGGGAACTATGGCTACACCTTC. The encoded protein is CASKRGNYGYTF.

V usage is TRBV24-1 and J usage is TRBJ2-5, with D unresolved. CDR1 and CDR2 from the germline V gene are KGHDR and SFDVKD. This CDR3 is 13 amino acids long. V lost 4 bases and J 0 bases, leaving 5 bases between the germline ends. The CDR3 loop is CATSDLYQETQYF. The CDR3 bases are TGTGCCACCAGTGACCTGTACCAAGAGACCCAGTACTTC.

The CDR3 DNA follows: TGTGCCAGCAGAACAGGGAATGAAGCGGAGCTGTTTTTT. This sequence encodes CASRTGNEAELFF. The rearrangement links TRBV6-6 to TRBJ2-2; D is perhaps TRBD1 (6 bases). Germline V CDR1 and CDR2: MNHNY, SVGAGI (reference sequence). The CDR3 extends over 13 amino acids. The V gene lost 6 bases and the J gene lost 10 bases, with 15 bases spanning the gap.

V is TRBV3-1 (or the pseudogene TRBV3-2) and J is TRBJ1-4; D not resolved. Germline V gives CDR1 LGHDT, CDR2 YNNKEL (reference sequence). The CDR3 length is 15 residues. Trimming cost V 1 base and J 7 bases, with 13 bases left between them. CDR3 in amino acids: CASSQVELSGEKLFF. The DNA of the CDR3 is TGTGCCAGCAGCCAAGTCGAGTTATCGGGTGAAAAACTGTTTTTT.

This clone has just a few counts. The rearrangement joins TRBV25-1 to TRBJ1-5; 8 positions match TRBD1. CDR1 is MGHDK and CDR2 is SYGVNS in the germline V gene. The length of the CDR3 is 16 residues. J was trimmed by 2 bases and V by 8 bases; bases with no gene match: 11. CDR3 sequence: CASWTGTGYGNQPQHF. DNA of the CDR3: TGTGCCAGCTGGACAGGGACGGGCTACGGCAATCAGCCCCAGCATTTT.

V is TRBV2 and J is TRBJ1-5; 8 bases map to TRBD1. The J segment lost 3 bases and the V segment lost 5 bases, leaving 6 bases of the junction unmatched. The V gene's germline CDR1 is SNHLY and CDR2 FYNNEI. The CDR3 spans 15 residues. CDR3 in amino acids: CASSTGQGANQPQHF. For the CDR3, the DNA is TGTGCCAGCAGTACAGGACAGGGCGCCAATCAGCCCCAGCATTTT.